This TCR beta chain was recovered during a study of blood T cells in healthy people across ages. Findings and limits, study-wide: Long-lived donors carried more naive CD4+ cells and greater diversity than aged donors. Expanded clonotype changes were possibly confounded by unknown donor CMV status.

Each sample yielded at least 6 million isolated PBMCs. V trimming: 6 bases; J trimming: 1 base; junction bases outside the gene matches: 14. Germline V lookup: CDR1 SGHTA, CDR2 FQGNSA. The CDR3 extends over 17 amino acids. This clonotype has only a few counts. Antigen specificity is unknown. The second PCR ran about 6 to 11 cycles with a sample-barcoded 5' primer and J-beta primers. Template switching added a 12-random-nucleotide identifier to every cDNA molecule. TCRdb processed the 5' RACE reads anew with MiXCR; each CDR3 protein has one entry. The sample yields approximately 1.5 million distinct CDR3 sequences, around 35% seen once.

The sequenced material came from blood. This sequence joins TRBV7-2 and TRBJ1-1; 7 bases line up with TRBD1. The clonotype was recovered from a woman aged 25 to 39 in good health. CDR3: CASRSMVAWTGNTEAFF. CDR3 DNA: TGTGCCAGCAGATCAATGGTAGCCTGGACAGGGAACACTGAAGCTTTCTTT.